These T cell receptor beta chains were read from a single sample in a study of graft-versus-host responses after intestinal transplantation. The protocol was immunoSEQ multiplex PCR, while the TCRdb copy is restricted to in-frame clones and leaves out a portion. Of approximately 89,000 clones in the sample, 75% to 95% were seen once. Sequenced material: PBMCs, taken roughly 450 days after intestinal transplant. The receptors originated from a human patient who received an intestinal transplant, so some T cells may come from the graft donor. CDR3s include the opening cysteine and the closing phenylalanine or tryptophan. A D gene is named only where the DNA matches it firmly. For some rows the clone size is stated as once, few or many, or as a class when expanded; others skip it.

V gene: TRBV27; clone size: .; J gene: TRBJ2-2; D gene: .; CDR3 protein: CASSLKKLGELFF; CDR3 DNA: TGTGCCAGCAGTTTAAAAAAGCTCGGGGAGCTGTTTTTT
V gene: TRBV27; clone size: .; J gene: TRBJ1-2; D gene: .; CDR3 protein: CASSFHGRRGINYGYTF; CDR3 DNA: TGTGCCAGCAGTTTCCACGGACGCCGGGGGATTAACTATGGCTACACCTTC
V gene: TRBV6-1; clone size: .; J gene: TRBJ1-1; D gene: .; CDR3 protein: CASSGTMNTEAFF; CDR3 DNA: TGTGCCAGCTCGGGGACCATGAACACTGAAGCTTTCTTT
V gene: TRBV10-1; clone size: .; J gene: TRBJ2-1; D gene: .; CDR3 protein: CASSEGGAGNEQFF; CDR3 DNA: TGCGCCAGCAGTGAGGGGGGGGCCGGCAATGAGCAGTTCTTC
V gene: TRBV9; clone size: .; J gene: TRBJ1-1; D gene: .; CDR3 protein: CASSGRQTEAFF; CDR3 DNA: TGTGCCAGCAGCGGAAGACAGACTGAAGCTTTCTTT
V gene: TRBV7-6; clone size: .; J gene: TRBJ2-2; D gene: TRBD2; CDR3 protein: CASSPGLAGVTGELFF; CDR3 DNA: TGTGCCAGCAGCCCCGGACTAGCGGGAGTAACCGGGGAGCTGTTTTTT
V gene: TRBV7-9; clone size: once; J gene: TRBJ1-3; D gene: .; CDR3 protein: CASIRLISGNTIYF; CDR3 DNA: TGTGCCAGCATCAGACTGATCTCTGGAAACACCATATATTTT
V gene: TRBV5-1; clone size: .; J gene: TRBJ1-1; D gene: .; CDR3 protein: CASSLGWGLHTEAFF; CDR3 DNA: TGCGCCAGCAGCTTGGGGTGGGGGTTGCACACTGAAGCTTTCTTT
V gene: TRBV11-2; clone size: once; J gene: TRBJ2-5; D gene: TRBD2; CDR3 protein: CASSSGLAGGRLETQYF; CDR3 DNA: TGTGCCAGCAGCTCAGGACTAGCGGGGGGTCGTTTGGAGACCCAGTACTTC
V gene: TRBV6-4; clone size: .; J gene: TRBJ2-7; D gene: .; CDR3 protein: CASSDSEGGFVRSYEQYF; CDR3 DNA: TGTGCCAGCAGTGACTCTGAGGGGGGCTTTGTTCGTTCCTACGAGCAGTACTTC
V gene: TRBV9; clone size: .; J gene: TRBJ2-3; D gene: .; CDR3 protein: CASPEGGPDTDTQYF; CDR3 DNA: TGTGCCAGCCCCGAGGGGGGACCCGACACAGATACGCAGTATTTT
V gene: TRBV27; clone size: once; J gene: TRBJ2-7; D gene: TRBD1; CDR3 protein: CASSYGTGDYEQYF; CDR3 DNA: TGTGCCAGCAGTTATGGGACAGGGGACTACGAGCAGTACTTC